This T cell receptor (beta chain) was identified in a study of blood T cell repertoires in COVID-19. Across the study: Specimens from acute and convalescent COVID-19 originated in the United States, Italy and Spain. PBMCs, B-cell-depleted T cells, or T cells were the source of the cDNA or gDNA that made up the material.

The ends were cut back, 0 bases at V and 2 bases at J, with 9 bases in the middle. The CDR3 has 15 amino acids. Germline CDR1 and CDR2: SGHRS and YFSETQ. Those who participated ranged in age from roughly 18 to 90 years and resided in approximately 23 US areas. Original data processing: Estimates of nucleated cell counts were drawn from the amplification of reference gene primers. Repertoires were generated with immunoSEQ multiplex PCR, while TCRdb's copy carries only in-frame clones and drops some. The V and J calls and clone size were taken over from that table, and D and trimming were inferred from the DNA. There are more than 300,000 clones in the sample; approximately 87% occur only once, and around 2% lies in the top ten.

This receptor was identified in a middle-aged man in a cohort exposed to, infected with or recovered from COVID-19 (not recorded which). Material: PBMCs or T cells enriched from blood (not recorded which). This chain uses TRBV5-1 with TRBJ1-3; no clear D gene. This CDR3 is CASSLGESAGNTIYF. For the CDR3, the DNA is TGCGCCAGCAGCTTGGGGGAGTCTGCTGGAAACACCATATATTTT.